Included here is one TCR beta chain sequence, with context. Assignment of participants to cohorts was predicated upon participant-reported clinical history. Recovered status applied to Cohort 3 donors who had two consecutive negative PCRs. It also applied to those with clearance or with symptom resolution. The data were obtained in a study of blood T cell repertoires in COVID-19. Study summary: T cells, B-cell-depleted T cells, or PBMCs supplied cDNA or gDNA.

This CDR3 comprises 15 residues. Germline V gene data show CDR1 as KGHSH and CDR2 as LQKENI. The germline V and J ends were trimmed by 2 bases and 4 bases, with 12 bases remaining between them. Profiling relied on immunoSEQ multiplex PCR, and the TCRdb table lists in-frame clones only, not all of them. Found here are approximately 130,000 clones, around nine tenths of them singletons; the top ten hold approximately 2.2%. Material: PBMCs or T cells enriched from blood (not recorded which). V usage is TRBV18 and J usage is TRBJ2-1; D might be TRBD2 (6 bases). The sequence was obtained from a woman between 45 and 60 years old who had recovered from COVID-19. In nucleotides, the CDR3 is TGTGCCAGCTCACCAATTGCGGGGCCGTACAATGAGCAGTTCTTC. Translating it yields CASSPIAGPYNEQFF.